The rows below give T cell receptor beta chains drawn from one sample of a study of control samples from healthy donors and cancer patients. Sequencing used immunoSEQ multiplex PCR; TCRdb keeps in-frame clones, though not all of them. The table has 130,000 to 150,000 clones, 80% to 95% seen once; the top ten hold roughly 3.2%. Sequenced input: blood. These receptors were taken from a man younger than 40 in good health. The CDR3 runs from the conserved cysteine through the conserved F or W. The D gene is left open where the match is weak. Not all rows give a size; the values are once, few, many and, for expanded clones, a class.

V: TRBV29-1; J: TRBJ2-7; D: TRBD1; size: NA; DNA: TGCAGCGTTAATTCAGGGGGCCGGGAGCAGTACTTC; CDR3: CSVNSGGREQYF
V: TRBV19; J: TRBJ1-2; D: TRBD1; size: few; DNA: TGTGCCAGTAGTATGGGACAGGGGATGGGGGGCTACACCTTC; CDR3: CASSMGQGMGGYTF
V: TRBV28; J: TRBJ1-1; D: TRBD1; size: few; DNA: TGTGCCAGCAAAGGCAGGGGGTCTTTGGGCACTGAAGCTTTCTTT; CDR3: CASKGRGSLGTEAFF
V: TRBV10-2; J: TRBJ1-2; D: NA; size: NA; DNA: TGCGCCAGCAGTGAGAACAGACTCTATGGCTACACCTTC; CDR3: CASSENRLYGYTF
V: TRBV25-1; J: TRBJ1-1; D: NA; size: NA; DNA: TGTGCCAGCAGCGATGAACTTATTGCGAACGAGCCTGAAGCTTTCTTT; CDR3: CASSDELIANEPEAFF
V: TRBV3-1/TRBV3-2; J: TRBJ2-7; D: TRBD1; size: NA; DNA: TGTGCCAGCAGCCAAGATGCCAGGGGGATCTACGAGCAGTACTTC; CDR3: CASSQDARGIYEQYF
V: TRBV2; J: TRBJ2-7; D: NA; size: NA; DNA: TGTGCCAGCAGTGAAGCGACCAGGGGGGGCGAGCAGTACTTC; CDR3: CASSEATRGGEQYF
V: TRBV3-1/TRBV3-2; J: TRBJ1-2; D: NA; size: NA; DNA: TGTGCCAGCAGCACACACCTAGACAGGCACTATGGCTACACCTTC; CDR3: CASSTHLDRHYGYTF
V: TRBV6-5; J: TRBJ2-3; D: TRBD2; size: NA; DNA: TGTGCCAGCAGGCCTCAGCGGGGGGGGGCAGATACGCAGTATTTT; CDR3: CASRPQRGGADTQYF
V: TRBV24-1; J: TRBJ2-3; D: TRBD2; size: NA; DNA: TGTGCCACCAGTGGACTAGCGGGGATAAGCACAGATACGCAGTATTTT; CDR3: CATSGLAGISTDTQYF
V: TRBV30; J: TRBJ1-5; D: TRBD1; size: once; DNA: TGTGCCTGGAGTGGGAGAACAGGGGTTGGCAATCAGCCCCAGCATTTT; CDR3: CAWSGRTGVGNQPQHF
V: TRBV10-3; J: TRBJ2-6; D: TRBD1; size: NA; DNA: TGTGCCATCAGTGGGACAGGCCCCTCTGGGGCCAACGTCCTGACTTTC; CDR3: CAISGTGPSGANVLTF
V: TRBV28; J: TRBJ1-5; D: NA; size: once; DNA: TGTGCCAGCAGTTTTGACCGGGGGAAGGGTCAGCCCCAGCATTTT; CDR3: CASSFDRGKGQPQHF
V: TRBV5-1; J: TRBJ1-6; D: NA; size: NA; DNA: TGCGCCAGCAGCGCCGGGACGACTAATGATTCACCCCTCCACTTT; CDR3: CASSAGTTNDSPLHF
V: TRBV11-2; J: TRBJ1-5; D: TRBD1; size: NA; DNA: TGTGCCAGCAGCCGAGCTCAGGGGGAGAATCAGCCCCAGCATTTT; CDR3: CASSRAQGENQPQHF
V: TRBV28; J: TRBJ1-5; D: NA; size: NA; DNA: TGTGCCAGCAGTTTGCCAAAGGGTAGCAATCAGCCCCAGCATTTT; CDR3: CASSLPKGSNQPQHF
V: TRBV10-2; J: TRBJ1-6; D: TRBD1; size: NA; DNA: TGCGCCAGCAGCCCCGACAGGGGCTATAATTCACCCCTCCACTTT; CDR3: CASSPDRGYNSPLHF
V: TRBV9; J: TRBJ1-2; D: NA; size: NA; DNA: TGTGCCAGCAGCGTAGGGAATTTACCTGGACACTATGGCTACACCTTC; CDR3: CASSVGNLPGHYGYTF
V: TRBV6-4; J: TRBJ1-2; D: NA; size: NA; DNA: TGTGCCAGCAGTGGGGCCGGAGAAGACTATGGCTACACCTTC; CDR3: CASSGAGEDYGYTF
V: TRBV7-8; J: TRBJ1-6; D: NA; size: NA; DNA: TGTGCCAGCAGCTTCAGGGTTGGTAATTCACCCCTCCACTTT; CDR3: CASSFRVGNSPLHF